A selection of T cell receptor beta chains follows, all from one sample in a study of graft-versus-host responses after intestinal transplantation. Method: immunoSEQ multiplex PCR; TCRdb's copy keeps in-frame clones and lacks some. The profile shows 50,000 to 75,000 clones, 90% of them singletons. No antigen has been assigned to these receptors. The starting material was unstimulated CD8+ T cells sorted from spleen or lymph node cells, obtained before transplant. Source of these receptors: a human donor who was the organ donor for an intestinal transplant. Each CDR3 is given with its conserved first and last residue. D genes are given only for firm matches. The size entry is marked missing in some rows and otherwise reads once, few, many or a size class.

j_call | clone_size | v_call | d_call | cdr3_nt | cdr3_aa
TRBJ1-2 | NA | TRBV6-5 | NA | TGTGCCAGCAGTTACTCGGGGGAGGATGGCTACACCTTC | CASSYSGEDGYTF
TRBJ2-3 | NA | TRBV7-2 | NA | TGTGCCAGCAGCTTTGCCAGGGTCGCAGATACGCAGTATTTT | CASSFARVADTQYF
TRBJ2-5 | once | TRBV6-1 | NA | TGTGCCAGCAGTGAAGGTCCAGGCCAAGAGACCCAGTACTTC | CASSEGPGQETQYF
TRBJ1-5 | NA | TRBV28 | NA | TGTGCCAGCAGTTCCACGGACTTGGGATACAATCAGCCCCAGCATTTT | CASSSTDLGYNQPQHF
TRBJ2-7 | NA | TRBV28 | TRBD2 | TGTGCCAGCAGTTTGAGGGTTCCCGGGGAACTGGGACTAGCGGGATGCTTCGAGCAGTACTTC | CASSLRVPGELGLAGCFEQYF
TRBJ2-3 | NA | TRBV4-2 | TRBD2 | TGTGCCAGCAGCCAAGTCCTAGCGGGAGCAGATACGCAGTATTTT | CASSQVLAGADTQYF
TRBJ2-7 | NA | TRBV5-1 | TRBD2 | TGCGCCAGCAGCTTGTCACTAGCGTACACCTACGAGCAGTACTTC | CASSLSLAYTYEQYF
TRBJ2-3 | NA | TRBV29-1 | NA | TGCAGCGTTCGAAACTCAGATACGCAGTATTTT | CSVRNSDTQYF
TRBJ2-2 | NA | TRBV28 | TRBD2 | TGTGCCAGCAGTTGGGGACTAGCGGACAACACCGGGGAGCTGTTTTTT | CASSWGLADNTGELFF
TRBJ1-1 | NA | TRBV7-2 | NA | TGTGCCAGCAGCTTATCAGGGCCCACTGAAGCTTTCTTT | CASSLSGPTEAFF
TRBJ2-7 | once | TRBV19 | NA | TGTGCCAGTGGTTCAGCGCCCGCCGTCTACGAGCAGTACTTC | CASGSAPAVYEQYF
TRBJ2-7 | NA | TRBV18 | NA | TGTGCCAGCTCACCGAAGACCCTGACAGGACCCGAGCAGTACTTC | CASSPKTLTGPEQYF
TRBJ2-2 | NA | TRBV28 | TRBD2 | TGTGCCAGCAGCTACATAGCGGGAGGGACCGGGGAGCTGTTTTTT | CASSYIAGGTGELFF
TRBJ2-1 | NA | TRBV27 | TRBD2 | TGTGCCAGCAGTCCCGTAGCGGGAGGGCTAGACAATGAGCAGTTCTTC | CASSPVAGGLDNEQFF
TRBJ1-1 | NA | TRBV15 | NA | TGTGCCACCAGCGGAATTCAGGGTGGGAGGGACACTGAAGCTTTCTTT | CATSGIQGGRDTEAFF
TRBJ2-7 | once | TRBV19 | NA | TGTGCCAGTAGTTGGGCAGAAACCTACGAGCAGTACTTC | CASSWAETYEQYF
TRBJ1-1 | NA | TRBV11-2 | NA | TGTGCCAGCAGCCCGACAGGGAACACTGAAGCTTTCTTT | CASSPTGNTEAFF
TRBJ2-7 | NA | TRBV25-1 | TRBD1 | TGTGCCAGCAGTTTAGGACAGGGCAGCTACGAGCAGTACTTC | CASSLGQGSYEQYF
TRBJ1-4 | NA | TRBV28 | NA | TGTGCCAGCAGTTTAACAGTGACTGAAAAACTGTTTTTT | CASSLTVTEKLFF
TRBJ2-7 | NA | TRBV6-7 | TRBD2 | TGTGCCAGCAGTTTTACTAGCGGGGGCCTATCCTACGAGCAGTACTTC | CASSFTSGGLSYEQYF
TRBJ1-1 | medium-sized | TRBV28 | NA | TGTGCCAGCAGTACGGGATGGTGGACTGAAGCTTTCTTT | CASSTGWWTEAFF
TRBJ2-7 | NA | TRBV7-8 | NA | TGTGCCAGCAGCTTAAGTTTGGGGACTGCCGCCTACGAGCAGTACTTC | CASSLSLGTAAYEQYF
TRBJ2-5 | NA | TRBV18 | NA | TGTGCCAGCTCACCACCGGCAGGGTGGCAAGAGACCCAGTACTTC | CASSPPAGWQETQYF
TRBJ2-1 | NA | TRBV9 | NA | TGTGCCAGCAGCGTAATTGGGAGAGCCACCTACAATGAGCAGTTCTTC | CASSVIGRATYNEQFF
TRBJ1-2 | NA | TRBV6-5 | NA | TGTGCCAGCAGTTACTCAGGGAGTAGTAACTATGGCTACACCTTC | CASSYSGSSNYGYTF
TRBJ2-3 | NA | TRBV11-3 | NA | TGTGCCAGCAGTCGGGACTCCACAGATACGCAGTATTTT | CASSRDSTDTQYF